This TCR beta chain was found in a study of cytomegalovirus exposure and HLA in healthy donors. Study-level points and caveats: CMV antigen specificity was confirmed in vitro for a few CMV-associated chains.

PCR was performed using 60 Vbeta and 13 Jbeta primers. The assay was immunoSEQ multiplex PCR, and TCRdb's table has in-frame clones only and misses some. The sample yields roughly 100,000 clones, of which the top ten take up about 0.59%. Germline V gene data show CDR1 as ENHRY and CDR2 as SYGVKD. The CDR3 covers 14 residues. V was trimmed by 8 bases and J by 5 bases, leaving 18 bases between them. Turning to this clone: The antigen is undetermined.

Sequencing was performed on PBMCs. The sequence was obtained from a man aged 50-60 years in good health and CMV-seronegative. The chain combines TRBV10-3 with TRBJ1-1; maybe TRBD1 (6 bases). CDR3 in DNA: TGTGCCATCTCACCCCGGGGGGCTGGGACTGAAGCTTTCTTT. Protein: CAISPRGAGTEAFF.